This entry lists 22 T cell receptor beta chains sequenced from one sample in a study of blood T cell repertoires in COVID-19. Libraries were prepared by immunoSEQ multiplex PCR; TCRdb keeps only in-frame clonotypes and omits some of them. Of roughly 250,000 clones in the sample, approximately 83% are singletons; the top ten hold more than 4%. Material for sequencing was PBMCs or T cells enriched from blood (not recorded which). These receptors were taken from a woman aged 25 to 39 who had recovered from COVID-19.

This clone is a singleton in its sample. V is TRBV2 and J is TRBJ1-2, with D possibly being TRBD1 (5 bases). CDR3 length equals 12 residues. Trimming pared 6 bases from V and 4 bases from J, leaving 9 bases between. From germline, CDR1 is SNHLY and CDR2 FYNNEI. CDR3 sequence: CASRGRGYGYTF. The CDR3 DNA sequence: TGTGCCAGCAGGGGGCGCGGCTATGGCTACACCTTC.

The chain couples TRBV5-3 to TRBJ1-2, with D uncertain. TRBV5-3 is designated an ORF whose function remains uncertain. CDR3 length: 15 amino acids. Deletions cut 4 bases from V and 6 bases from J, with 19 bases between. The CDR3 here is CARSPCRYTAHGYTF. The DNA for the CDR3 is TGTGCCAGAAGCCCCTGCAGGTACACGGCGCATGGCTACACCTTC.

CDR3: CASSYRQGSYNEQFF. The DNA of the CDR3 is TGTGCCAGCAGCTACCGACAGGGCTCCTACAATGAGCAGTTCTTC. This rearrangement joins TRBV11-1 to TRBJ2-1; 7 bases match TRBD1. The germline CDR1 and CDR2 sequences are SGHAT and FQDESV (reference sequence). This CDR3 has 15 amino acids. V shed 4 bases, J shed 0 bases, and the junction held 3 bases outside the gene matches. Looking up the rest from reference TRBV11-1 and TRBJ2-1 gives the full variable domain: EAEVAQSPRYKITEKSQAVAFWCDPISGHATLYWYRQILGQGPELLVQFQDESVVDDSQLPKDRFSAERLKGVDSTLKIQPAELGDSAMYLCASSYRQGSYNEQFFGPGTRLTVL.

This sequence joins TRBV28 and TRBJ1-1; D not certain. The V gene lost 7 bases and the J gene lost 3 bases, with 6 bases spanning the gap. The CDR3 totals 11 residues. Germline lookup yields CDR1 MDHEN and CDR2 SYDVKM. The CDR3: CASIAYTEAFF. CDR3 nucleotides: TGTGCCAGCATAGCGTACACTGAAGCTTTCTTT.

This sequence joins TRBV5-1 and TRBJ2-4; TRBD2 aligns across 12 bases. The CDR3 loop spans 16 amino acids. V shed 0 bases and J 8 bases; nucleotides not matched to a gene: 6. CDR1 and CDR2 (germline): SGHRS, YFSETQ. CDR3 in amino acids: CASSLGTSGILDIQYF. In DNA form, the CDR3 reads TGCGCCAGCAGCTTGGGGACTAGCGGGATTCTGGACATTCAGTACTTC.

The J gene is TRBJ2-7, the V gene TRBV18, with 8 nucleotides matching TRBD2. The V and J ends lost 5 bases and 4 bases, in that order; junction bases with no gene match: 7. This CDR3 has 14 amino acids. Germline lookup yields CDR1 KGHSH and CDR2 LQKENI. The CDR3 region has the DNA TGTGCCAGCTCAGTAGGGGCTAGCGGGTACGAGCAGTACTTC. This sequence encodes CASSVGASGYEQYF.

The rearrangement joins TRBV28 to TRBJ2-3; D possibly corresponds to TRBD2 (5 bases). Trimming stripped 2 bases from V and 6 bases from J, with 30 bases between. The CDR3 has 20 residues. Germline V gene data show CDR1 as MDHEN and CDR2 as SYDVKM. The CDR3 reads CASSLLQIQGPGNHRDTQYF. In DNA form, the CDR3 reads TGTGCCAGCAGTTTACTCCAAATTCAAGGGCCCGGGAACCATAGGGATACGCAGTATTTT. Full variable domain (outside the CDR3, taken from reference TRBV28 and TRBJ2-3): DVKVTQSSRYLVKRTGEKVFLECVQDMDHENMFWYRQDPGLGLRLIYFSYDVKMKEKGDIPEGYSVSREKKERFSLILESASTNQTSMYLCASSLLQIQGPGNHRDTQYFGPGTRLTVL.

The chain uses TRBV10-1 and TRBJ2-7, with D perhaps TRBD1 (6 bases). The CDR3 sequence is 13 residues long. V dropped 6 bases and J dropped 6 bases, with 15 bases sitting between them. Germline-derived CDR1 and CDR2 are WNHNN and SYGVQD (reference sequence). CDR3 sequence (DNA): TGCGCCAGCAGCGAGACAGGTACCGCCGAGCAGTACTTC. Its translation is CASSETGTAEQYF.

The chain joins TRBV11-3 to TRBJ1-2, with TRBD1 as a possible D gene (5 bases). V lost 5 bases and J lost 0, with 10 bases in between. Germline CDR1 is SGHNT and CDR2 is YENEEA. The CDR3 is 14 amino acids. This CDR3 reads CASSRQGSNYGYTF. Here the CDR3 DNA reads TGTGCCAGCAGCCGGCAGGGCTCTAACTATGGCTACACCTTC.

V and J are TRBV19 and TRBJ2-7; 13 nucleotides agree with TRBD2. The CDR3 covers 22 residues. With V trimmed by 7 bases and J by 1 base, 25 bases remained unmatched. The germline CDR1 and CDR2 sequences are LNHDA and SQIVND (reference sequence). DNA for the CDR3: TGTGCCAGTACCCGCGAAACAGCTCACAGGACCTCGACTAGCGGGAGGTCCTACGAGCAGTACTTC. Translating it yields CASTRETAHRTSTSGRSYEQYF.

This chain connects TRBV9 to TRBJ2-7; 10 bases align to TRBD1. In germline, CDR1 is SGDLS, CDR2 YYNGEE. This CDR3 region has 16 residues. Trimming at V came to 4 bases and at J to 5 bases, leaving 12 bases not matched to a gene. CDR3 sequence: CASSNRDRGPSNEQYF. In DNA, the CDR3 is TGTGCCAGCAGCAATCGGGACAGGGGTCCCAGTAACGAGCAGTACTTC.

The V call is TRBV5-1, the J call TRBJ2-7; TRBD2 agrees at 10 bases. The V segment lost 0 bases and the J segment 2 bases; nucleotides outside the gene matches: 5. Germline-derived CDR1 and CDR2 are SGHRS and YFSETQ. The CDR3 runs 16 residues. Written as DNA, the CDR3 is TGCGCCAGCAGCTTGGGGTCAAGCGGGGGGGCCTACGAGCAGTACTTC. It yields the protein CASSLGSSGGAYEQYF.

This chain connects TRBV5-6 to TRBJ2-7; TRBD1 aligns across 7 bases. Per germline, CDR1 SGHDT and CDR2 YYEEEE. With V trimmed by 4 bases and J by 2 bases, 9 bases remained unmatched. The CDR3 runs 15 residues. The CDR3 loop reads CASSGAPGTAYEQYF. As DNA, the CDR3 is TGTGCCAGCAGCGGGGCCCCCGGGACAGCCTACGAGCAGTACTTC.

The CDR3 DNA is TGTGCCAGCAGCTTAGGGACAGGGGGACTTAATAGTGAAGCTTTCTTT. Encoded protein: CASSLGTGGLNSEAFF. The V and J genes are TRBV11-2 and TRBJ1-1; 10 bases agree with TRBD1. CDR1 is SGHAT, CDR2 FQNNGV, per germline. With V trimmed by 1 base and J by 7 bases, 9 bases remained unmatched. The CDR3 has 16 amino acids. Together with reference TRBV11-2 and TRBJ1-1, the CDR3 gives the full variable domain: EAGVAQSPRYKIIEKRQSVAFWCNPISGHATLYWYQQILGQGPKLLIQFQNNGVVDDSQLPKDRFSAERLKGVDSTLKIQPAKLEDSAVYLCASSLGTGGLNSEAFFGQGTRLTVV.

DNA of the CDR3: TGTGCCAGCAGTTACTTACCGGGACAGGGGGCGGAAGGCTACACCTTC. Its translation: CASSYLPGQGAEGYTF. This chain joins TRBV6-5 and TRBJ1-2; 12 bases are shared with TRBD1. This CDR3 spans 16 amino acids. Trimming cost V 1 base and J 8 bases; bases outside gene matches: 8. Germline V gives CDR1 MNHEY, CDR2 SVGAGI.

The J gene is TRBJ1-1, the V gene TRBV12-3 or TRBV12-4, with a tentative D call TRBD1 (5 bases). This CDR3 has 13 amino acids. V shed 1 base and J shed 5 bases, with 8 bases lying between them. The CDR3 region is CASSLGGETEAFF. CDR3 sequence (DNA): TGTGCCAGCAGTTTAGGGGGCGAGACTGAAGCTTTCTTT.

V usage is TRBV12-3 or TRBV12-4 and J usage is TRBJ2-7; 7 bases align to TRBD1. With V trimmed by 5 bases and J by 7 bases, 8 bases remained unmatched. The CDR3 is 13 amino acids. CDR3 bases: TGTGCCAGCAGTACAACAGGGGTCGGGGAGCAGTACTTC. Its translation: CASSTTGVGEQYF.

This CDR3 is CASGLVLIGQGRVYEQFF. CDR3 DNA sequence: TGTGCTAGTGGTTTGGTCCTAATTGGACAGGGGCGGGTATATGAGCAGTTCTTC. The chain employs TRBV12-5 and TRBJ2-1, with 9 bases that match TRBD1. Germline trimming cut 0 bases from V and 8 bases from J; bases unmatched to any gene: 14. This CDR3 comprises 18 residues. Germline values: CDR1 LGHNT, CDR2 FRNRAP.

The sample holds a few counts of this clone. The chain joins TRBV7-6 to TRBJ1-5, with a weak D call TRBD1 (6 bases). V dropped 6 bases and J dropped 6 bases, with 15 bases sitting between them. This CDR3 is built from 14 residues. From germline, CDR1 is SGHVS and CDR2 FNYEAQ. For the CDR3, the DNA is TGTGCCAGCAGTCCGGGACCCAGGGGTCAGCCCCAGCATTTT. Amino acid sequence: CASSPGPRGQPQHF.

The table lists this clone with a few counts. The CDR3 reads CASSGGLNTEAFF. In DNA, the CDR3 is TGTGCCAGCAGTGGGGGACTCAACACTGAAGCTTTCTTT. This rearrangement joins TRBV28 to TRBJ1-1; D possibly corresponds to TRBD1 (5 bases). V was clipped by 5 bases and J by 2 bases, with 9 bases between them. From germline, CDR1 is MDHEN and CDR2 SYDVKM. The CDR3 has 13 amino acids.

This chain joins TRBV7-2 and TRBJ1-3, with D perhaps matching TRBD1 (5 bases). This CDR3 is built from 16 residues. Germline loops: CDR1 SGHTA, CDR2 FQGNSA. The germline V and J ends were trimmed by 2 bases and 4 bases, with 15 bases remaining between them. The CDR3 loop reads CASSLNPQGLGNTIYF. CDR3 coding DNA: TGTGCCAGCAGCTTAAACCCCCAGGGACTCGGAAACACCATATATTTT.

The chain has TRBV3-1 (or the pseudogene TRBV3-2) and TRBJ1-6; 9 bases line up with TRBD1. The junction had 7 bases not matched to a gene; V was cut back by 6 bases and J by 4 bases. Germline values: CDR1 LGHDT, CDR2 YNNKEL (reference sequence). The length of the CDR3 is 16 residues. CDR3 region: CASRPRDRVYNSPLHF. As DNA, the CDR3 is TGTGCCAGCAGACCCCGGGACAGGGTTTATAATTCACCCCTCCACTTT.